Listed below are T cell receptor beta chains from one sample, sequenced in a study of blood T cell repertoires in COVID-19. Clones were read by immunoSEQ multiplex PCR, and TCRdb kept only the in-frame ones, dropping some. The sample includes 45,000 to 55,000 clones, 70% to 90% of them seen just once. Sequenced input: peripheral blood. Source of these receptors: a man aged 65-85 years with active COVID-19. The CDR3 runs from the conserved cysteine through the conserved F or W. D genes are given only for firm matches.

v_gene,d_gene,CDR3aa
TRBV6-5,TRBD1,CASSSLQGGYSPLHF
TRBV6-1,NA,CASSEAGGTGNTIYF
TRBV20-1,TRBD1,CSAPTGDIQYF
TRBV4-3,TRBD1,CASSHPDRANTEAFF
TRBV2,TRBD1,CASADRIDTYNEQFF
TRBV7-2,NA,CASSLYSPGNYGYTF
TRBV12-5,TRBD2,CASGLVLGRGDTQYF
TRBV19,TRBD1,CASSPGTGAWDGYTF
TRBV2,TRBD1,CASSSGTGRDTQYF
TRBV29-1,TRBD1,CSVRQGSTDTQYF
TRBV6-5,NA,CASSPLNQPQHF
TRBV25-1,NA,CASSEYMGGSNYGYTF
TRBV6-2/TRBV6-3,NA,CASSYLEGNYGYTF
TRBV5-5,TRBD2,CASSRSGTSDLRDTQYF
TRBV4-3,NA,CASSQGGGPQHF
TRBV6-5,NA,CASGGAGENSPLHF
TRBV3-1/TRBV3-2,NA,CASSHLPGEAFF
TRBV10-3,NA,CAISAGVNTGELFF
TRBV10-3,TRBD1,CAITPGQGTGSGANVLTF
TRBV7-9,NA,CASSLGAAPSTEAFF
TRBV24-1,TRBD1,CATSDPRTGLETQYF
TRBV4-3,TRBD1,CASSQMTGAETQYF